Presented here are 24 T cell receptor beta chains from one specimen sequenced in a study of cytomegalovirus exposure and HLA in healthy donors. Researchers ran the PCR with 60 Vbeta and 13 Jbeta primers. Libraries were prepared by immunoSEQ multiplex PCR; TCRdb keeps only in-frame clonotypes and omits some of them. Among 180,000 or so clones, less than 80% were seen once, and the ten largest hold about 1.6%. Material for sequencing was PBMCs. All receptors come from a man aged 18 to 30 in good health and CMV-seronegative.

V and J are TRBV4-1 and TRBJ1-3; D is undetermined. CDR1 is MGHRA, CDR2 YSYEKL, per germline. Between the trimmed V and J ends, which lost 0 bases and 4 bases, there was a span of 10 bases. The CDR3 has 15 amino acids. The CDR3 DNA is TGCGCCAGCAGCCAAGATCCGGGGTCGGGAAACACCATATATTTT. Translated: CASSQDPGSGNTIYF.

This rearrangement joins TRBV30 to TRBJ1-6; D not resolved. With 4 bases removed from V and 7 bases from J, the gap between germline ends came to 11 bases. From germline, CDR1 is GTSNPN and CDR2 SVGIG (reference sequence). The length of the CDR3 is 13 residues. The CDR3 nucleotides are TGTGCCTGGAACTTGAACAGCAATTCACCCCTCCACTTT. Protein sequence: CAWNLNSNSPLHF.

The chain uses TRBV9 and TRBJ2-3, with D possibly matching TRBD2 (6 bases). The CDR3 has 12 amino acids. Per the germline V gene, CDR1 is SGDLS and CDR2 is YYNGEE. V was cut by 4 bases and J by 7 bases, with 10 bases left in between. The CDR3 sequence is CASSTGEHTQYF. The DNA of the CDR3 is TGTGCCAGCAGCACGGGGGAACATACGCAGTATTTT.

The rearrangement links TRBV5-1 to TRBJ2-7; D might be TRBD2 (6 bases). CDR1 is SGHRS and CDR2 is YFSETQ in the germline V gene. With 7 bases removed from V and 3 bases from J, the gap between germline ends came to 17 bases. The CDR3 totals 14 residues. The CDR3: CASRRESIDYEQYF. CDR3 in DNA: TGCGCCAGCCGGAGGGAGAGTATCGACTACGAGCAGTACTTC.

V is TRBV6-1 and J is TRBJ1-5, with 8 bases identical to TRBD1. The CDR3 covers 15 residues. V was pared by 5 bases and J by 6 bases, with 9 bases of the junction left unmatched. Germline V gene data show CDR1 as MNHNS and CDR2 as SASEGT. The DNA of the CDR3 is TGTGCCAGCAGTACGACAGGGGCTGGAATTCAGCCCCAGCATTTT. Amino acid sequence: CASSTTGAGIQPQHF.

The gene calls are TRBV7-9 and TRBJ1-5; 8 nucleotides match TRBD1. Trimming took 4 bases from V and 0 from J; bases not matched to a gene: 2. The CDR3 runs 15 residues. From germline, CDR1 is SEHNR and CDR2 FQNEAQ (reference sequence). The CDR3 protein is CASSSDRGSNQPQHF. CDR3 coding DNA: TGTGCCAGCAGCTCTGACAGGGGTAGCAATCAGCCCCAGCATTTT.

V usage is TRBV5-5 and J usage is TRBJ1-5, with no clear D. This CDR3 has 12 amino acids. V gave up 1 base and J gave up 7 bases, with 6 bases separating them. Germline values: CDR1 SGHKS, CDR2 YYEKEE (reference sequence). CDR3: CASSLTGQPQHF. The DNA of the CDR3 is TGTGCCAGCAGCTTGACGGGACAGCCCCAGCATTTT.

The chain uses TRBV4-1 and TRBJ2-1; TRBD1 matches 9 bases. The trim removed 6 bases at V and 6 bases at J, leaving 9 bases unmatched. Germline values: CDR1 MGHRA, CDR2 YSYEKL. This CDR3 comprises 15 residues. This CDR3 is CASRSSRDRVNEQFF. The CDR3 DNA reads as TGCGCCAGCAGGTCGAGCCGGGACAGGGTCAATGAGCAGTTCTTC.

This chain joins TRBV5-6 and TRBJ1-5, with unresolved D. The CDR3 runs to 14 residues. Deletions cut 0 bases from V and 5 bases from J, with 9 bases between. Germline V gene sequence: CDR1 SGHDT, CDR2 YYEEEE. Here the CDR3 reads CASSLVGRYQPQHF. CDR3 DNA: TGTGCCAGCAGCTTGGTTGGCAGATATCAGCCCCAGCATTTT. The full variable domain, rest sourced from reference TRBV5-6 and TRBJ1-5, is DAGVTQSPTHLIKTRGQQVTLRCSPKSGHDTVSWYQQALGQGPQFIFQYYEEEERQRGNFPDRFSGHQFPNYSSELNVNALLLGDSALYLCASSLVGRYQPQHFGDGTRLSIL.

This sequence joins TRBV6-6 and TRBJ1-1, with D perhaps TRBD1 (5 bases). The CDR3 sequence is 12 residues long. V gave up 1 base and J gave up 6 bases, with 6 bases separating them. CDR1 and CDR2 (germline): MNHNY, SVGAGI (reference sequence). The CDR3: CASSYWGAEAFF. The CDR3 DNA reads as TGTGCCAGCAGTTACTGGGGCGCTGAAGCTTTCTTT.

This clone was detected a few times. For the CDR3, the DNA is TGTGCCTGGCAGATAGCGGGAGGATCCGGATCGTGGGCCGGGGAGCTGTTTTTT. Protein sequence: CAWQIAGGSGSWAGELFF. J is TRBJ2-2 and V is TRBV30; 10 positions agree with TRBD2. The CDR3 consists of 18 residues. With 5 bases clipped from V and 6 bases from J, the junction kept 18 bases outside the gene matches. Germline assignment: CDR1 GTSNPN and CDR2 SVGIG (reference sequence).

The CDR3 nucleotides read TGTGCCAGCAGCCCAGGGACTAGCGAGACCCAGTACTTC. Its translation: CASSPGTSETQYF. The chain carries TRBV6-5 and TRBJ2-5, with 9 positions matching TRBD2. CDR1 is MNHEY, CDR2 SVGAGI, per germline. Losses at the gene ends were 6 bases for V and 5 bases for J; bases not matched to a gene: 4. This CDR3 spans 13 amino acids.

The chain links TRBV28 to TRBJ1-6; D possibly corresponds to TRBD1 (5 bases). The CDR3 length is 14 residues. V dropped 4 bases and J dropped 2 bases, with 6 bases sitting between them. Germline V lookup: CDR1 MDHEN, CDR2 SYDVKM. The CDR3 region has the DNA TGTGCCAGCAGTTCGGACACCTATAATTCACCCCTCCACTTT. Translated: CASSSDTYNSPLHF.

V usage is TRBV10-2 and J usage is TRBJ2-3; 9 bases are shared with TRBD2. With 8 bases clipped from V and 6 bases from J, the junction kept 9 bases outside the gene matches. CDR3 length equals 14 residues. CDR1 is WSHSY and CDR2 is SAAADI in the germline V gene. CDR3 DNA: TGCGCCAGCGGGGTAGCGGGAGTAGGTGATACGCAGTATTTT. This translates into CASGVAGVGDTQYF.

The chain couples TRBV19 to TRBJ1-1, with D hard to call. Between the trimmed V and J ends, which lost 4 bases and 0 bases, there was a span of 12 bases. The CDR3 is 15 residues long. Germline CDR1 is LNHDA and CDR2 is SQIVND (reference sequence). Written as DNA, the CDR3 is TGTGCCAGTAGTAAGCGTCCCGGTATGAACACTGAAGCTTTCTTT. Its translation: CASSKRPGMNTEAFF.

This clone came up once. The genes are TRBV9 and TRBJ1-2, with D perhaps matching TRBD1 (5 bases). Germline V gene lookup returns CDR1 SGDLS and CDR2 YYNGEE. The CDR3 contains 16 residues. The germline V and J ends were trimmed by 4 bases and 4 bases, with 20 bases remaining between them. The chain's CDR3 is CASSPHGAGGLYGYTF. As DNA, the CDR3 is TGTGCCAGCAGCCCCCACGGGGCGGGAGGCCTCTATGGCTACACCTTC.

The chain employs TRBV12-5 and TRBJ2-1, with 9 bases that match TRBD2. Germline V gives CDR1 LGHNT, CDR2 FRNRAP. Losses at the gene ends were 7 bases for V and 7 bases for J; bases not matched to a gene: 14. The CDR3 spans 16 residues. CDR3 residues: CASAPPGAGGPNEQFF. The CDR3 DNA reads TGTGCTAGTGCCCCCCCGGGAGCGGGAGGACCGAATGAGCAGTTCTTC.

The chain couples TRBV19 to TRBJ1-5, with 11 nucleotides matching TRBD1. Germline CDR1 LNHDA, CDR2 SQIVND (reference sequence). The J segment lost 5 bases and the V segment lost 6 bases, leaving 12 bases of the junction unmatched. The CDR3 totals 17 residues. The CDR3 region is CASRKNLGQGGDQPQHF. The CDR3 nucleotides read TGTGCCAGTAGGAAAAACCTGGGACAGGGGGGGGATCAGCCCCAGCATTTT.

V is TRBV9 and J is TRBJ1-3; TRBD1 matches at 8 bases. With 1 base clipped from V and 1 base from J, the junction kept 10 bases outside the gene matches. CDR1 is SGDLS and CDR2 is YYNGEE in the germline V gene. The length of the CDR3 is 18 residues. The CDR3 loop is CASSVFRDRSLSGNTIYF. The CDR3 DNA is TGTGCCAGCAGCGTATTTAGGGACAGGAGCCTTTCTGGAAACACCATATATTTT.

This clone has at least ten counts. V is TRBV6-5 and J is TRBJ2-2; the match to TRBD1 covers 7 bases. There are 15 residues in the CDR3. The ends lost 2 bases at V and 5 bases at J; junction bases unmatched: 5. CDR1 and CDR2 (germline): MNHEY, SVGAGI. CDR3 nucleotides: TGTGCCAGCAGTTACGACAGGGACCTAACCGGGGAGCTGTTTTTT. The encoded protein is CASSYDRDLTGELFF.

This clone was seen a few times. J is TRBJ2-1 and V is TRBV6-4; D is perhaps TRBD2 (6 bases). Trimming removed 6 bases at V and 8 bases at J, with 14 bases between. The CDR3 is 13 amino acids. Per germline, CDR1 MRHNA and CDR2 SNTAGT. This CDR3 is CASSRLGHHEQFF. The CDR3 DNA sequence: TGTGCCAGCAGCCGACTAGGGCACCATGAGCAGTTCTTC.

This chain joins TRBV6-1 and TRBJ1-2, with D maybe TRBD1 (5 bases). With 7 bases removed from V and 7 bases from J, the gap between germline ends came to 16 bases. Germline V gene lookup returns CDR1 MNHNS and CDR2 SASEGT. The CDR3 spans 13 residues. DNA of the CDR3: TGTGCCAGCACTTTATTGGGGGGGAGTGGCTACACCTTC. The encoded protein is CASTLLGGSGYTF.

In this sample, this clone turned up a few times. This chain links TRBV28 with TRBJ2-7, with no clear D. V lost 4 bases and J 2 bases, leaving 12 bases between the germline ends. Germline V gene sequence: CDR1 MDHEN, CDR2 SYDVKM. The CDR3 loop spans 14 amino acids. CDR3 residues: CASSSSVPPYEQYF. DNA for the CDR3: TGTGCCAGCAGTTCGAGCGTCCCTCCCTACGAGCAGTACTTC.

The chain links TRBV6-1 to TRBJ2-7; 7 nucleotides agree with TRBD1. Germline V gives CDR1 MNHNS, CDR2 SASEGT. The CDR3 extends over 15 amino acids. Trimming took 11 bases from V and 6 from J; bases not matched to a gene: 19. CDR3 bases: TGTGCCTGCCAGGGGGTGACGGGCATCCCCTCCGAGCAGTACTTC. It encodes CACQGVTGIPSEQYF.